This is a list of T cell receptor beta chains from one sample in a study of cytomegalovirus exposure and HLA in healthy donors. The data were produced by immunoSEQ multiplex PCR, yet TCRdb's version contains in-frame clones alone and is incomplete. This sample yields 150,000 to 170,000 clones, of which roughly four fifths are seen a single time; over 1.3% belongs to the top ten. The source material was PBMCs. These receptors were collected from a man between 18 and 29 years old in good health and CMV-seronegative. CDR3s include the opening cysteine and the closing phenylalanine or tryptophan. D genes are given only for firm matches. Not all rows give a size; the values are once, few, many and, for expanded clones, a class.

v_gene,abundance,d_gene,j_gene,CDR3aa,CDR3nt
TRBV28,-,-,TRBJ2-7,CASSGALEQYF,TGTGCCAGCAGTGGGGCCCTCGAGCAGTACTTC
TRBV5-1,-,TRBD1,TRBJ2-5,CASTPTGGGFQETQYF,TGCGCCAGCACCCCTACAGGGGGCGGATTCCAAGAGACCCAGTACTTC
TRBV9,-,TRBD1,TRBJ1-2,CASSSRTGPSPPEGYTF,TGTGCCAGCAGCTCTCGGACAGGACCATCACCCCCTGAGGGCTACACCTTC
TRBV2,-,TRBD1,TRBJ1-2,CASSETGQIYTF,TGTGCCAGCAGTGAAACGGGACAGATCTACACCTTC
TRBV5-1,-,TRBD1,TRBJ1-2,CASSLTGTGADYGYTF,TGCGCCAGCAGCTTGACGGGGACAGGGGCGGACTATGGCTACACCTTC
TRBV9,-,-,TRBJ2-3,CASSGLHSGSDTQYF,TGTGCCAGCAGCGGCCTCCACTCGGGGTCAGATACGCAGTATTTT
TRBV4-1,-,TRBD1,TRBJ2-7,CASSRPGQGSEQYF,TGCGCCAGCAGCCGGCCGGGACAGGGATCCGAGCAGTACTTC
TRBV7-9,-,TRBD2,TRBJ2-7,CSSSLGHGGRLAYEQYF,TGTTCCAGCAGCTTAGGGCACGGCGGGAGGCTAGCCTACGAGCAGTACTTC
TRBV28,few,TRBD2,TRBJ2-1,CASSLRNSGGRYYNEQFF,TGTGCCAGCAGTTTAAGGAATAGCGGCGGGAGGTACTACAATGAGCAGTTCTTC
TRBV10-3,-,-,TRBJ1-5,CAIRGGIEQPQHF,TGTGCCATCAGGGGGGGTATAGAGCAGCCCCAGCATTTT
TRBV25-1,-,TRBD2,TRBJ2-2,CASSEWTSGLGGELFF,TGTGCCAGCAGTGAATGGACTAGCGGCCTCGGAGGGGAGCTGTTTTTT
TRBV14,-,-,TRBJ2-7,CASSRGQPSSYEQYF,TGTGCCAGCAGCCGCGGACAGCCTAGCTCCTACGAGCAGTACTTC
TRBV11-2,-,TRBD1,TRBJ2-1,CASSSNRGYYNEQFF,TGTGCCAGCAGCTCCAACAGGGGCTACTACAATGAGCAGTTCTTC
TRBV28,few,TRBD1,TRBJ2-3,CASSFGQGAWADTQYF,TGTGCCAGCAGTTTCGGACAGGGGGCTTGGGCAGATACGCAGTATTTT
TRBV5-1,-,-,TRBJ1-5,CASSSGDGNQPQHF,TGCGCCAGCAGCTCAGGGGATGGCAATCAGCCCCAGCATTTT
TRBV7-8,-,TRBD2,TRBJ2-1,CASRARWTSGPGAYNEQFF,TGTGCCAGCAGGGCTCGGTGGACTAGCGGTCCTGGCGCCTACAATGAGCAGTTCTTC
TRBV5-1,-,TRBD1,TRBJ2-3,CASSLAGGAGQPQYF,TGCGCCAGCAGCTTGGCAGGGGGCGCGGGGCAGCCCCAGTATTTT
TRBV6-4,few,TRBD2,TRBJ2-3,CASSLAGGQDTQYF,TGTGCCAGCAGTTTAGCGGGAGGTCAAGATACGCAGTATTTT
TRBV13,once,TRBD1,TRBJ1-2,CASGGTGAHGYTF,TGTGCCAGCGGGGGGACAGGGGCCCATGGCTACACCTTC
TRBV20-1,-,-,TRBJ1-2,CSARETGHYTF,TGCAGTGCTAGAGAGACAGGTCATTACACCTTC
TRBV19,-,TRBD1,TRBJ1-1,CASSTRGGVLTEAFF,TGTGCCAGTAGTACTCGAGGGGGCGTCCTTACTGAAGCTTTCTTT
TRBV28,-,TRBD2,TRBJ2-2,CASSSPGRAPSGELFF,TGTGCCAGCAGTTCCCCCGGGAGGGCGCCGTCGGGGGAGCTGTTTTTT
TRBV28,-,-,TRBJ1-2,CASTPANYGYTF,TGTGCCAGCACCCCAGCTAACTATGGCTACACCTTC
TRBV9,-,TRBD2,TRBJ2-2,CASSVAGLTTGELFF,TGTGCCAGCAGCGTAGCGGGACTAACCACCGGGGAGCTGTTTTTT
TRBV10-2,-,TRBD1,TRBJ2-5,CASGRQGAGETQYF,TGCGCCAGCGGGCGACAGGGGGCGGGAGAGACCCAGTACTTC
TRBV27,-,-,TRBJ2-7,CASSPPSAYEQYF,TGTGCCAGCAGTCCACCCTCGGCCTACGAGCAGTACTTC
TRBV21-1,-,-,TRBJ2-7,CASSKANSQGLAQYF,TGTGCCAGCAGCAAAGCGAACTCACAGGGGTTGGCGCAGTACTTC
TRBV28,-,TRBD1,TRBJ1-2,CASSLGWARGPNYGYTF,TGTGCCAGCAGTTTAGGATGGGCGAGGGGGCCTAACTATGGCTACACCTTC
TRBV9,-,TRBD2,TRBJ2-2,CASSFAIAGGYTGELFF,TGTGCCAGCAGCTTCGCCATAGCGGGAGGATACACCGGGGAGCTGTTTTTT
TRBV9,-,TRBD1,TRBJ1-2,CASSVAGGGYGYTF,TGTGCCAGCAGCGTAGCAGGGGGAGGCTATGGCTACACCTTC
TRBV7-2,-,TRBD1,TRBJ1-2,CASSSRGQGADGYTF,TGTGCCAGCAGCTCCCGGGGACAGGGGGCAGATGGCTACACCTTC
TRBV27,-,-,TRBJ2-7,CASSLSEGAGHEQYF,TGTGCCAGCAGTTTATCGGAGGGGGCCGGGCACGAGCAGTACTTC
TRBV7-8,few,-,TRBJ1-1,CASSPGGQSAEAFF,TGTGCCAGCAGCCCGGGAGGACAGTCCGCTGAAGCTTTCTTT
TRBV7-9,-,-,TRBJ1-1,CSSSYGGAVNTEAFF,TGTTCCAGCAGCTATGGGGGCGCCGTGAACACTGAAGCTTTCTTT
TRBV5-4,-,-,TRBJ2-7,CASSLGPGRGLYEQYF,TGTGCCAGCAGCTTGGGGCCTGGGCGGGGGCTCTACGAGCAGTACTTC
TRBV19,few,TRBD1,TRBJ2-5,CASSTGQPYQETQYF,TGTGCCAGTAGTACGGGACAGCCTTACCAAGAGACCCAGTACTTC
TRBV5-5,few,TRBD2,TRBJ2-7,CASSFPGGTYEQYF,TGTGCCAGCAGCTTCCCGGGGGGAACCTACGAGCAGTACTTC
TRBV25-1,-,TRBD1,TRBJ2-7,CASSESYRGSYEQYF,TGTGCCAGCAGTGAATCGTACAGGGGTTCCTACGAGCAGTACTTC
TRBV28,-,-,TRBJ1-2,CATITGIEYGYTF,TGTGCCACCATTACAGGGATTGAATATGGCTACACCTTC
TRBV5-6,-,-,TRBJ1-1,CASSLVGAFTEAFF,TGTGCCAGCAGCTTGGTGGGGGCGTTCACTGAAGCTTTCTTT
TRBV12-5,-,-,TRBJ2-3,CASGLVLVERSTDTQYF,TGTGCTAGTGGTTTGGTACTGGTAGAGCGAAGCACAGATACGCAGTATTTT
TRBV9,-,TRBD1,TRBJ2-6,CASSVNIRPRDRVKPGANVLTF,TGTGCCAGCAGCGTCAATATTAGGCCCAGGGACAGGGTAAAACCTGGGGCCAACGTCCTGACTTTC
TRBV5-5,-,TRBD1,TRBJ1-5,CASSSGGQGGNQPQHF,TGTGCCAGCAGCTCGGGGGGACAGGGGGGGAATCAGCCCCAGCATTTT
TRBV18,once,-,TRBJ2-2,CASSPVGEVTGELFF,TGTGCCAGCTCACCGGTCGGGGAGGTCACCGGGGAGCTGTTTTTT
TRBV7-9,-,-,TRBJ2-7,CASSFGALPTYEQYF,TGTGCCAGCAGCTTCGGAGCCCTACCCACCTACGAGCAGTACTTC
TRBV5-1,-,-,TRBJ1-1,CASCWGGESNTEAFF,TGCGCCAGCTGTTGGGGCGGGGAATCGAACACTGAAGCTTTCTTT
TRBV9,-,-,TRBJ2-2,CASMEGEAIGELFF,TGTGCCAGCATGGAGGGTGAGGCGATCGGGGAGCTGTTTTTT
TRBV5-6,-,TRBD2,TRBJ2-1,CASSSPFLRLAEHYNEQFF,TGTGCCAGCAGCTCCCCTTTTTTAAGACTAGCGGAGCATTACAATGAGCAGTTCTTC
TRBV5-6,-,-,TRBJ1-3,CASSPRQAGNTIYF,TGTGCCAGCAGCCCCAGACAGGCTGGAAACACCATATATTTT
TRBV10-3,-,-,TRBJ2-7,CAIGTWNYEQYF,TGTGCCATCGGTACCTGGAACTACGAGCAGTACTTC
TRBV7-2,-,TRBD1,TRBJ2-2,CASSPRQGGELFF,TGTGCCAGCAGCCCCCGACAGGGCGGGGAGCTGTTTTTT
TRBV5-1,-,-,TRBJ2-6,CASSLGGTGPGANVLTF,TGCGCCAGCAGCTTGGGGGGTACAGGGCCTGGGGCCAACGTCCTGACTTTC
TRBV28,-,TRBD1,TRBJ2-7,CASSSPIHRDRPYEQYF,TGTGCCAGCAGTTCACCAATCCACCGGGACAGACCCTACGAGCAGTACTTC
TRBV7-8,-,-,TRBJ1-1,CASSPGDYGLNTEAFF,TGTGCCAGCAGCCCAGGGGATTATGGGTTGAACACTGAAGCTTTCTTT
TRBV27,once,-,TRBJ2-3,CASSLTRESTDTQYF,TGTGCCAGCAGTTTAACCAGGGAAAGCACAGATACGCAGTATTTT
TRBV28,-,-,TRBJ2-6,CASTQGNRAGANVLTF,TGTGCCAGCACTCAAGGGAACAGGGCTGGGGCCAACGTCCTGACTTTC
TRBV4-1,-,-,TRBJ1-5,CASSQGTGGMSSNQPQHF,TGCGCCAGCAGCCAAGGTACAGGCGGAATGTCTAGCAATCAGCCCCAGCATTTT
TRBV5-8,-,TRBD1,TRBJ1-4,CASSLERGREKLFF,TGTGCCAGCAGCTTGGAGAGGGGGCGAGAAAAACTGTTTTTT
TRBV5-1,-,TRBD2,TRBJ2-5,CASSSGGHQETQYF,TGCGCCAGCAGCTCGGGAGGGCACCAAGAGACCCAGTACTTC